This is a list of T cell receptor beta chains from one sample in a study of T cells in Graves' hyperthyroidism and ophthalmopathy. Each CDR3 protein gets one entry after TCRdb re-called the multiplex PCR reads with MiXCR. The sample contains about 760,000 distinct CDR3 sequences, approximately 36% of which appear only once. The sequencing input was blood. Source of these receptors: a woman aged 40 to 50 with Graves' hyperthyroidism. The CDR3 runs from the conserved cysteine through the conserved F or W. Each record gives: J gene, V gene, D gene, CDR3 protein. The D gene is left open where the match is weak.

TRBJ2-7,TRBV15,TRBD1,CATSRRDRGAYEQYF
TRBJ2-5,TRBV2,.,CASSARDPGGLLHHRETQYF
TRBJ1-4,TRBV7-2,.,CASSRSGQPNEKLFF
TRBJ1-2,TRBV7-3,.,CASSLKRASNYGYTF
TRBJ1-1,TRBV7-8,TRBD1,CASSLGTGLGEAFF
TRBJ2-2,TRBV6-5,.,CASSRRARNTGELFF
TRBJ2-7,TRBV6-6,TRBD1,CASRLVGDSYYEQYF
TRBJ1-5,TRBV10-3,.,CAISSQGHNQPQHF
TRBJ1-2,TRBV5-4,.,CASSSPPSGIYGYTF
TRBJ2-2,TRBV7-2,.,CASSGAGQHTGELFF
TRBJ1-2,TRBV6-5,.,CASSYSFWDGGYTF
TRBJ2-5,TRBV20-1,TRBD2,CSARDPVGLAGKETQYF
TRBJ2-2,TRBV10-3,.,CAISGLTGGELFF
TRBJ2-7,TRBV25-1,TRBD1,CASSATGTGGSSYEQYF
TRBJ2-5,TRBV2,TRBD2,CASSRLAGDIETQYF
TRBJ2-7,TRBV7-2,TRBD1,CASSPLGPLTGFNEQYF
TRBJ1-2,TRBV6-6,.,CASISTNYGYTF
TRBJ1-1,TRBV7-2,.,CASSQRGENTEAFF
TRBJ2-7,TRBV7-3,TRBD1,CASSSFQGQITTPISYEQYF
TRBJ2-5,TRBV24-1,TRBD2,CATSDHYMRGQETQYF
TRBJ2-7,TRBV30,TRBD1,CAWNRGHSYEQYF
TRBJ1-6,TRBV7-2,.,CASSLEWGSRNSPLHF
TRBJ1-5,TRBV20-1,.,CSVRQGGRNEPQHF
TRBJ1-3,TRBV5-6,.,CASSLGGNTTYF
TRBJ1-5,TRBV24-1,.,CATSEAGPLNQPQHF
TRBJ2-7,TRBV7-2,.,CASSSQPFPTGEQYF
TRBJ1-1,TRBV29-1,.,CSAAGGSDEASF
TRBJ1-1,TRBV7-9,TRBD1,CASSSAGGNTEAFF
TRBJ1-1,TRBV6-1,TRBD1,CASKQGVIETEAFF
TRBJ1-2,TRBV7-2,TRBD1,CAGSRIQGAGYGYTF
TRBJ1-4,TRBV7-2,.,CASSFSGWSEKLFF
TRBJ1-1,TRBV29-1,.,CSAKAGATEAFF
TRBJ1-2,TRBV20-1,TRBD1,CSAPETGWNYGYTF
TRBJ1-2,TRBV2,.,CASSYPLNGYTF
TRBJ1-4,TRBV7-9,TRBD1,CASSTQGAAREKLFF
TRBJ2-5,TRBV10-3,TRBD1,CAISKGQGETQYF
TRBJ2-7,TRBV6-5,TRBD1,CASRDPGQVTYEQYF
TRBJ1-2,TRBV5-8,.,CASNEGNYGYTF
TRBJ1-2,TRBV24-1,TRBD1,CATSPRPGQGIRWGYGYTF
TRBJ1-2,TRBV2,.,CASTPKNYGYTF
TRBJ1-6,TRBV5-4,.,CASSSEPGQHNSPLHF
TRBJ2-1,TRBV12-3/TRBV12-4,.,CASKRGYNEQFF
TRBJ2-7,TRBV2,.,CASSPGRGAYEQYF
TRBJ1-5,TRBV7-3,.,CASSLGPGSQPQHF
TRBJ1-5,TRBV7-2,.,CASSSSSIQPQHF
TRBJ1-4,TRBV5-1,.,CASSSRRPNEKLFF
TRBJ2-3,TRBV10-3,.,CAISGGVGTDTQYF
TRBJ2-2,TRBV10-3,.,CASSTPSGGRGELFF
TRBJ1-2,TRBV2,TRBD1,CASSVRWDRGGGYTF